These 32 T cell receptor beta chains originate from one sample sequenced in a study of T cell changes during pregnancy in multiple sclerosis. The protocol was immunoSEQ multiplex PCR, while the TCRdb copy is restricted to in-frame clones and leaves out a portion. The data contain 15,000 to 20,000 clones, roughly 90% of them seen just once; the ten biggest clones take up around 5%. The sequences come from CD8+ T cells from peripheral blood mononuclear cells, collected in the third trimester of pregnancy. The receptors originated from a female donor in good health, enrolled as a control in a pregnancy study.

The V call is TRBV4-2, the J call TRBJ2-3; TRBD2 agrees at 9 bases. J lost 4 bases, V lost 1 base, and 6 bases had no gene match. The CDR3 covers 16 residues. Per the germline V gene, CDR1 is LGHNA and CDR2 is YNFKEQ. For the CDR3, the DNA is TGTGCCAGCAGCCAAGGCGGTAGCGGGGGTTCAGATACGCAGTATTTT. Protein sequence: CASSQGGSGGSDTQYF.

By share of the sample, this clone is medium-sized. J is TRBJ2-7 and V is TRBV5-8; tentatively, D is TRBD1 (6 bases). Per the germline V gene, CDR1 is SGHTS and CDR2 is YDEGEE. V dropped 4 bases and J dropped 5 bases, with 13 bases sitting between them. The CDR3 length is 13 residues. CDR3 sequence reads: CASSPRNRDEQYF. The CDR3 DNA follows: TGTGCCAGCAGCCCCCGGAACAGGGACGAGCAGTACTTC.

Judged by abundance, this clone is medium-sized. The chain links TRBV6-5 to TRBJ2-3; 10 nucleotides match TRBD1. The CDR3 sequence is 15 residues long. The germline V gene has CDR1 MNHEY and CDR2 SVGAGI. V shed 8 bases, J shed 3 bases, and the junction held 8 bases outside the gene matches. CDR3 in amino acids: CASRTGTGETDTQYF. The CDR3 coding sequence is TGTGCCAGCCGCACCGGGACAGGGGAGACAGATACGCAGTATTTT.

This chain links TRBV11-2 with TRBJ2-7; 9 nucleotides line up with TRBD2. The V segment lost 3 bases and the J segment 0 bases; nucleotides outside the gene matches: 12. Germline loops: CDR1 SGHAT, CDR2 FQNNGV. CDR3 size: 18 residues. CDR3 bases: TGTGCCAGCAGCTTTGGGGCGGGAGGGTCAGTAGGCTCCTACGAGCAGTACTTC. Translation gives CASSFGAGGSVGSYEQYF. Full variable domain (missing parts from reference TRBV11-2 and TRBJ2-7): EAGVAQSPRYKIIEKRQSVAFWCNPISGHATLYWYQQILGQGPKLLIQFQNNGVVDDSQLPKDRFSAERLKGVDSTLKIQPAKLEDSAVYLCASSFGAGGSVGSYEQYFGPGTRLTVT.

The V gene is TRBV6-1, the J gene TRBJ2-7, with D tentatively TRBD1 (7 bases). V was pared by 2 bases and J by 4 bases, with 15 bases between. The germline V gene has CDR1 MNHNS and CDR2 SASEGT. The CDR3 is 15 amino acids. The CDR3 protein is CASSEPSRGAYEQYF. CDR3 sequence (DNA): TGTGCCAGCAGTGAACCCTCCAGGGGGGCGTACGAGCAGTACTTC.

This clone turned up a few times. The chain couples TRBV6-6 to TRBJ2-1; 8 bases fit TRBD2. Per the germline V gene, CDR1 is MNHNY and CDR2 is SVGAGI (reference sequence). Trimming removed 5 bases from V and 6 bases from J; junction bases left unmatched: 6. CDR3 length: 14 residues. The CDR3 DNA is TGTGCCAGCAGTCCGGGACTAGAGGGCAATGAGCAGTTCTTC. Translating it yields CASSPGLEGNEQFF.

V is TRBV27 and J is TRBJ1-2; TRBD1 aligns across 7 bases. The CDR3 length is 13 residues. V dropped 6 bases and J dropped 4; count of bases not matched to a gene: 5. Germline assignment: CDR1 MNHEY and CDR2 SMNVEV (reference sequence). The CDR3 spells CASRGDRFYGYTF. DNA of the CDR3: TGTGCCAGCAGGGGGGACAGATTCTATGGCTACACCTTC.

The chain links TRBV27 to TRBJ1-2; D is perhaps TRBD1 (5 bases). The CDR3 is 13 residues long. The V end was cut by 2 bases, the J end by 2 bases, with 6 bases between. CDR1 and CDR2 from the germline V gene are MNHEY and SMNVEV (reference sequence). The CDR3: CASSLRGNYGYTF. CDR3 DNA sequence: TGTGCCAGCAGTTTACGGGGGAACTATGGCTACACCTTC.

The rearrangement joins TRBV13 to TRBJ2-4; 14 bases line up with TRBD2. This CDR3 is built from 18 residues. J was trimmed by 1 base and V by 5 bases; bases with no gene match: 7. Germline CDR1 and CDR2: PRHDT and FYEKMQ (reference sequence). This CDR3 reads CASSQTSGGGLAKNIQYF. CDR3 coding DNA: TGTGCCAGCAGCCAGACTAGCGGGGGGGGTCTTGCCAAAAACATTCAGTACTTC.

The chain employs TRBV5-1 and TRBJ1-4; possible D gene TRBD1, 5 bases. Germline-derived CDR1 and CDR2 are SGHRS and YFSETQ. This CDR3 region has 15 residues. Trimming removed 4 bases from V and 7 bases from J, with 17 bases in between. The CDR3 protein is CASSPQGGQGEKLFF. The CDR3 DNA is TGCGCCAGCAGCCCGCAGGGAGGCCAGGGTGAAAAACTGTTTTTT.

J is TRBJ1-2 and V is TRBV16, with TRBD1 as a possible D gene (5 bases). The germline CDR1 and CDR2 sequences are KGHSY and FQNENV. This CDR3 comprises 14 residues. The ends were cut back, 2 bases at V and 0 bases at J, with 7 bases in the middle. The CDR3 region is CASSQQGPNYGYTF. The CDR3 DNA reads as TGTGCCAGCAGCCAACAGGGCCCTAACTATGGCTACACCTTC.

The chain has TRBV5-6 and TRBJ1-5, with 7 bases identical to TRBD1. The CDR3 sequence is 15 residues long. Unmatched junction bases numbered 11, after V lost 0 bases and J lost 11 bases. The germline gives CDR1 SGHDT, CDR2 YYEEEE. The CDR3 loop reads CASSLAETGRPTQHF. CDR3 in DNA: TGTGCCAGCAGCTTGGCCGAGACAGGGCGACCGACCCAGCATTTT.

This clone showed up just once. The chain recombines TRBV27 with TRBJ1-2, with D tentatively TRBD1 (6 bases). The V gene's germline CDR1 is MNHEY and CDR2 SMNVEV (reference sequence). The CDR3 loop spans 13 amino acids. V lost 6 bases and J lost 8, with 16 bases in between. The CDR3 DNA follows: TGTGCCAGCAGAGGACAGAGAACCGGGGGCTACACCTTC. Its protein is CASRGQRTGGYTF.

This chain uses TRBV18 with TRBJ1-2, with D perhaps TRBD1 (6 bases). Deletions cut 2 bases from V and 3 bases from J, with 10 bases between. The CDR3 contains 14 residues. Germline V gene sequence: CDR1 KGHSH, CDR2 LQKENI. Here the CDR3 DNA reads TGTGCCAGCTCACCAGGACAGATCCACTATGGCTACACCTTC. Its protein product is CASSPGQIHYGYTF.

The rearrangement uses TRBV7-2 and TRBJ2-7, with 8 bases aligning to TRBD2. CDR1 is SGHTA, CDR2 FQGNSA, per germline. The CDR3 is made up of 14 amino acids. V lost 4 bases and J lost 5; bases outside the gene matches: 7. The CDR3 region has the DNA TGTGCCAGCAGCTCCCGCCGGGAGGGAAACGAGCAGTACTTC. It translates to CASSSRREGNEQYF.

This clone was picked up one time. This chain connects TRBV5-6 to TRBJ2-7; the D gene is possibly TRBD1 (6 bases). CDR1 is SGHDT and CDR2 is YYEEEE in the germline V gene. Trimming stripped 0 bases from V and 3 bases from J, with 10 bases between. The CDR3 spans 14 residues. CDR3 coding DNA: TGTGCCAGCAGCTTGGCCACAGGGCTCTACGAGCAGTACTTC. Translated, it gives CASSLATGLYEQYF.

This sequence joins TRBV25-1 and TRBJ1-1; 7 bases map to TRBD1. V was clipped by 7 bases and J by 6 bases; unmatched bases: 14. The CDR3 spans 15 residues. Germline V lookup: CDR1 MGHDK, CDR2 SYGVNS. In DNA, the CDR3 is TGTGCCAGCACCCCGACAGGGTCGCAAGGAGCTGAAGCTTTCTTT. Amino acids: CASTPTGSQGAEAFF.

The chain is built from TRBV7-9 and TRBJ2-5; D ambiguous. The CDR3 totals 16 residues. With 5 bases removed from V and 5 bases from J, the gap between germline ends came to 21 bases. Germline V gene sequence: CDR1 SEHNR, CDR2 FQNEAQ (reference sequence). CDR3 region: CASSLLNRALVETQYF. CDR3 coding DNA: TGTGCCAGCAGCCTCCTCAACAGAGCATTGGTGGAGACCCAGTACTTC. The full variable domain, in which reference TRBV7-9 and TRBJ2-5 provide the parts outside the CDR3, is DTGVSQNPRHKITKRGQNVTFRCDPISEHNRLYWYRQTLGQGPEFLTYFQNEAQLEKSRLLSDRFSAERPKGSFSTLEIQRTEQGDSAMYLCASSLLNRALVETQYFGPGTRLLVL.

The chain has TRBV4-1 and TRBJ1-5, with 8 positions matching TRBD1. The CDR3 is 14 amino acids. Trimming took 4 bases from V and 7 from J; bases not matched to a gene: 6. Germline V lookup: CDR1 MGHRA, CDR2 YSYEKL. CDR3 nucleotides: TGCGCCAGCAGCCCAGGACAGGGTGGGCAGCCCCAGCATTTT. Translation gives CASSPGQGGQPQHF.

The CDR3 bases are TGTGCCAGCAGCGTAGTCCCAGCGGGAACCACAGATACGCAGTATTTT. This encodes CASSVVPAGTTDTQYF. The V gene is TRBV9, the J gene TRBJ2-3, with 7 bases that match TRBD2. The germline gives CDR1 SGDLS, CDR2 YYNGEE. The CDR3 contains 16 residues. V was clipped by 0 bases and J by 2 bases; unmatched bases: 6. The full variable domain, with the rest looked up from reference TRBV9 and TRBJ2-3, is DSGVTQTPKHLITATGQRVTLRCSPRSGDLSVYWYQQSLDQGLQFLIQYYNGEERAKGNILERFSAQQFPDLHSELNLSSLELGDSALYFCASSVVPAGTTDTQYFGPGTRLTVL.

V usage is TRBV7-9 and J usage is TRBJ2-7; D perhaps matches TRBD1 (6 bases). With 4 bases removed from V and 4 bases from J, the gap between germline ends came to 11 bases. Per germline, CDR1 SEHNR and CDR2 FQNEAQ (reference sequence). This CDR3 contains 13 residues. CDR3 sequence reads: CASSSDRRYEQYF. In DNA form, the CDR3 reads TGTGCCAGCAGCTCAGACAGGCGGTACGAGCAGTACTTC.

CDR3 in amino acids: CASSFQTGFDQPQHF. DNA of the CDR3: TGTGCCAGCAGTTTCCAAACAGGGTTTGACCAGCCCCAGCATTTT. The chain recombines TRBV28 with TRBJ1-5; a possible D gene is TRBD1 (6 bases). The V gene lost 3 bases and the J gene lost 7 bases, with 16 bases spanning the gap. Germline V gene data show CDR1 as MDHEN and CDR2 as SYDVKM. CDR3 length: 15 residues.

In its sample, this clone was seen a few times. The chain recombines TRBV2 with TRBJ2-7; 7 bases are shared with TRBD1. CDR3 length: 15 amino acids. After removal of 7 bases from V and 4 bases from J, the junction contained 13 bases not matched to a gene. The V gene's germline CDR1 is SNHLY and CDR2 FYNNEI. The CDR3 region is CASNWDSAGRYEQYF. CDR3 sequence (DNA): TGTGCCAGCAATTGGGACAGCGCCGGAAGGTACGAGCAGTACTTC.

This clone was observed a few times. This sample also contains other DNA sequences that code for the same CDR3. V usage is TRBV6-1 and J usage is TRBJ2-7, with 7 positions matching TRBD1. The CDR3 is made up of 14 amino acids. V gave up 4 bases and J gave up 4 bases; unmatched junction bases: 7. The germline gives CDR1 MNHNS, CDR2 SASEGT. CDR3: CASSGRGGRYEQYF. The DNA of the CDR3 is TGTGCCAGCAGTGGGAGAGGGGGCAGGTACGAGCAGTACTTC.

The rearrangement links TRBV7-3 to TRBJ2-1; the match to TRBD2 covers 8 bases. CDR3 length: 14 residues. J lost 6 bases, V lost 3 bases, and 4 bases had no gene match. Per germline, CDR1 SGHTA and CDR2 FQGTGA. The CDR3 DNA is TGTGCCAGCAGCTTGGGGGCGGGGGGCAATGAGCAGTTCTTC. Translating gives CASSLGAGGNEQFF. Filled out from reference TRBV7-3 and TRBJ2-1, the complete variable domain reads GAGVSQTPSNKVTEKGKYVELRCDPISGHTALYWYRQSLGQGPEFLIYFQGTGAADDSGLPNDRFFAVRPEGSVSTLKIQRTERGDSAVYLCASSLGAGGNEQFFGPGTRLTVL.

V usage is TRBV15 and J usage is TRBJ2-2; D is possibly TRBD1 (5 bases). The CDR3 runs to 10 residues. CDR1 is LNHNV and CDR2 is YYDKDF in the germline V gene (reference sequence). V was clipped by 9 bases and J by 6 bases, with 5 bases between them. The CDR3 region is CATGAGELFF. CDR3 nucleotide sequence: TGTGCCACAGGGGCCGGGGAGCTGTTTTTT. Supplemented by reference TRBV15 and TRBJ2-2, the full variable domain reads DAMVIQNPRYQVTQFGKPVTLSCSQTLNHNVMYWYQQKSSQAPKLLFHYYDKDFNNEADTPDNFQSRRPNTSFCFLDIRSPGLGDTAMYLCATGAGELFFGEGSRLTVL.

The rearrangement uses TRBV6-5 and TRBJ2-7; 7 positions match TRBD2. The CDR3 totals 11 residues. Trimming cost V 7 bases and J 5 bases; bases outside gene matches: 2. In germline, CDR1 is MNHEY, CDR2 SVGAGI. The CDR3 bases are TGTGCCAGCAACGGGGGGAACGAGCAGTACTTC. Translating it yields CASNGGNEQYF.

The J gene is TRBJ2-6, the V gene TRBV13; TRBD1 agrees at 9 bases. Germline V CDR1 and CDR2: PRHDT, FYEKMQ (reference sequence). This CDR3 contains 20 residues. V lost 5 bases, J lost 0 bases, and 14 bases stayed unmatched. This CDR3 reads CASSHSSGDRASSGANVLTF. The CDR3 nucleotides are TGTGCCAGCAGCCACAGCTCCGGGGACAGGGCTTCCTCTGGGGCCAACGTCCTGACTTTC.

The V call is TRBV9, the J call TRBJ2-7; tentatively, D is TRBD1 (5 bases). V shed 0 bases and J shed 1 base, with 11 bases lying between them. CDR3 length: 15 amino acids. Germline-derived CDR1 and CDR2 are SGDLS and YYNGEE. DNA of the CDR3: TGTGCCAGCAGCGTAGAGGCAGGGCTATCCTACGAGCAGTACTTC. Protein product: CASSVEAGLSYEQYF.

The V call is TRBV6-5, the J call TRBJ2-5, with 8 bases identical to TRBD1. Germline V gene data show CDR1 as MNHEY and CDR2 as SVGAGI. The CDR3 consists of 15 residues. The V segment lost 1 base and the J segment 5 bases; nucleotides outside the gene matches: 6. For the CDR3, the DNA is TGTGCCAGCAGTTACTTTTCAGGGGGCGACGAGACCCAGTACTTC. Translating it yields CASSYFSGGDETQYF.

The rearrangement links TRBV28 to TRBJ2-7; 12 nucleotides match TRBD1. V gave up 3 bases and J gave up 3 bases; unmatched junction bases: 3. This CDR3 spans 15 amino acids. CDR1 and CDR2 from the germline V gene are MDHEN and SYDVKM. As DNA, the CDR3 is TGTGCCAGCAGTTTTGGGACAGGGGGCTACTACGAGCAGTACTTC. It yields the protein CASSFGTGGYYEQYF. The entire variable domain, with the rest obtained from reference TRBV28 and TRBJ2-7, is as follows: DVKVTQSSRYLVKRTGEKVFLECVQDMDHENMFWYRQDPGLGLRLIYFSYDVKMKEKGDIPEGYSVSREKKERFSLILESASTNQTSMYLCASSFGTGGYYEQYFGPGTRLTVT.

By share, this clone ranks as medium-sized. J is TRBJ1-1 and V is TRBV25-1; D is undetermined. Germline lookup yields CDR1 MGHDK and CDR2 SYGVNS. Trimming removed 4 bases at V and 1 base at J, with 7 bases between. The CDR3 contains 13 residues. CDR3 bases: TGTGCCAGCAGTGCAGGCTCGAACACTGAAGCTTTCTTT. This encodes CASSAGSNTEAFF.